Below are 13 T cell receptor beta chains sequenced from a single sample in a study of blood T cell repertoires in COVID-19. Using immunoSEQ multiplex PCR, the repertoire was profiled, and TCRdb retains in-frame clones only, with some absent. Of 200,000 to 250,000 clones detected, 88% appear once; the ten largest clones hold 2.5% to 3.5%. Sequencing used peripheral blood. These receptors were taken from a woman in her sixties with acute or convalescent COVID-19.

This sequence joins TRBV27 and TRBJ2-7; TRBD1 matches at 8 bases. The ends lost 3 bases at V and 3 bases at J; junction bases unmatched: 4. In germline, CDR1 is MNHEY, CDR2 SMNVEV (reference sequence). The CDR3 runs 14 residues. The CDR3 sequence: CASSFQGAGYEQYF. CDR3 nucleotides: TGTGCCAGCAGTTTTCAGGGGGCGGGCTACGAGCAGTACTTC.

The CDR3 region is CASSVDTVLAFF. CDR3 bases: TGTGCCAGCAGTGTCGACACGGTTCTCGCTTTCTTT. This chain links TRBV12-3 or TRBV12-4 with TRBJ1-1; D not certain. V was pared by 5 bases and J by 11 bases, with 15 bases between. The CDR3 is made up of 12 amino acids.

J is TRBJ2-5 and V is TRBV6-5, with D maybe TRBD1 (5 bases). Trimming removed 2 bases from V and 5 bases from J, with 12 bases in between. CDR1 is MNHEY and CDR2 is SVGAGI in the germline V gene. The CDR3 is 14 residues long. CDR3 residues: CASSYERGGETQYF. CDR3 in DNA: TGTGCCAGCAGTTACGAAAGGGGTGGCGAGACCCAGTACTTC.

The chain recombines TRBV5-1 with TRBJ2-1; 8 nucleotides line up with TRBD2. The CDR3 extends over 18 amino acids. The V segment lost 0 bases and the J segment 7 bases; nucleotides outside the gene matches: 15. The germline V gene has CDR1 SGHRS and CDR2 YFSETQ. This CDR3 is CASSLAPRAAGARNEQFF. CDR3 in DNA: TGCGCCAGCAGCTTGGCCCCCCGCGCAGCGGGAGCGAGGAATGAGCAGTTCTTC.

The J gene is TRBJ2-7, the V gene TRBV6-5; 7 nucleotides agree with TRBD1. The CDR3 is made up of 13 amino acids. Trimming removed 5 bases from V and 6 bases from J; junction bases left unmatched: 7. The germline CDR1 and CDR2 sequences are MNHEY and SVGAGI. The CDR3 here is CASSPTGVGEQYF. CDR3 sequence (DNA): TGTGCCAGCAGTCCTACAGGGGTAGGCGAGCAGTACTTC.

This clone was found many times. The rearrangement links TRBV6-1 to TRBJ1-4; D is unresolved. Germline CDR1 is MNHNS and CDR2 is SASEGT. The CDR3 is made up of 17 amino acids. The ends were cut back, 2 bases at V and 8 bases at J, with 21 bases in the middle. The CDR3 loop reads CASSEPAGRQSGEKLFF. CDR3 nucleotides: TGTGCCAGCAGTGAACCCGCTGGGAGGCAGTCGGGAGAAAAACTGTTTTTT.

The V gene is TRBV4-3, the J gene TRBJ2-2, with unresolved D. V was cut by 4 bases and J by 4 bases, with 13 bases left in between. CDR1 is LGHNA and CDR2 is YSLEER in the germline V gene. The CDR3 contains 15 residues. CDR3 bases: TGCGCCAGCAGCCTAGACTCGGGTCCCACCGGGGAGCTGTTTTTT. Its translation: CASSLDSGPTGELFF.

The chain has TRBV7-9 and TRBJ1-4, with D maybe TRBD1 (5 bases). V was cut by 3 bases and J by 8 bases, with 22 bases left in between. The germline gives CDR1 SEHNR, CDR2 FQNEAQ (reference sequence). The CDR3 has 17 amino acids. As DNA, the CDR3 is TGTGCCAGCAGCTTCTCCCTCTCAGGGCGGATACACGAAAAACTGTTTTTT. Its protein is CASSFSLSGRIHEKLFF. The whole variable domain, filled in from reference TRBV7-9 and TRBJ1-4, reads DTGVSQNPRHKITKRGQNVTFRCDPISEHNRLYWYRQTLGQGPEFLTYFQNEAQLEKSRLLSDRFSAERPKGSFSTLEIQRTEQGDSAMYLCASSFSLSGRIHEKLFFGSGTQLSVL.

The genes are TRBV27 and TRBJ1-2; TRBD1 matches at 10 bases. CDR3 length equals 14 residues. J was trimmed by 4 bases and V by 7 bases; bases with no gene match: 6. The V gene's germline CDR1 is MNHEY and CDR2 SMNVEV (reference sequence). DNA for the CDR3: TGTGCCAGCAAGACAGGGGGCGAGGGCTATGGCTACACCTTC. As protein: CASKTGGEGYGYTF.

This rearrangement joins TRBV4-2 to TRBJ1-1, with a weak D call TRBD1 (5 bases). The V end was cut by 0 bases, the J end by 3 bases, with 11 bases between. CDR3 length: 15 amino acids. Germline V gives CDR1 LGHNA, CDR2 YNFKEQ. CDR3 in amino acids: CASSQDWGRDTEAFF. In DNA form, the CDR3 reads TGTGCCAGCAGCCAAGATTGGGGCAGGGACACTGAAGCTTTCTTT.

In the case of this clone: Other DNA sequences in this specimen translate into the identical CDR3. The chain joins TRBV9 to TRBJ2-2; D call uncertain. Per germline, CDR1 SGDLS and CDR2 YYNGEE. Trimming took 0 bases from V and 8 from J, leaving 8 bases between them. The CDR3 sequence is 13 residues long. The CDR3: CASSVGVTGELFF. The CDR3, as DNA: TGTGCCAGCAGCGTAGGGGTGACAGGGGAGCTGTTTTTT.

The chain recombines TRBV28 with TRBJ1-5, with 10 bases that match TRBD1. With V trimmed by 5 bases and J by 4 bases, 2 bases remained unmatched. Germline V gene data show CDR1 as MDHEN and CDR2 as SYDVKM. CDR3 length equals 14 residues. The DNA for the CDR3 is TGTGCCAGCAGTCGGGACAGGGGAAATCAGCCCCAGCATTTT. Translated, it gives CASSRDRGNQPQHF.

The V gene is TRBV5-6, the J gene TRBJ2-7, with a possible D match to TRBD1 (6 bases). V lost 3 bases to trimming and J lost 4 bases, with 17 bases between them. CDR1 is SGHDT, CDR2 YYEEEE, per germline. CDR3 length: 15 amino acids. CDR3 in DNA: TGTGCCAGCAGCTCCCGAGGGCGACAGGTGTACGAGCAGTACTTC. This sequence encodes CASSSRGRQVYEQYF.